A single sample gave rise to the 7 T cell receptor beta chains below, sequenced in a study of identical twins. TCRdb re-analysed the 5' RACE reads in MiXCR, keeping a single row per CDR3 protein. Counted here are under 250,000 distinct CDR3 sequences, roughly 13% occurring once; the ten biggest clones make up 4%. The data were also submitted as part of a second study, on yellow fever vaccine responses in identical twins.

The sequenced sample was memory (CD45RO+) T cells sorted from blood. Source of these receptors: a woman aged 18-29 years in good health.

This clonotype was observed a few times. J is TRBJ2-5 and V is TRBV29-1; 9 bases match TRBD1. CDR1 SQVTM and CDR2 ANQGSEA come from the germline V gene. The CDR3 contains 14 residues. J gave up 3 bases and V 4 bases, and 6 bases lay outside the gene matches. The CDR3 DNA reads TGCAGCGTTGTTGAGACAGGGGGGAAAGAGACCCAGTACTTC. Its protein is CSVVETGGKETQYF.

This clonotype turned up a few times. The rearrangement links TRBV20-1 to TRBJ2-1; TRBD2 aligns across 9 bases. Unmatched junction bases numbered 7, after V lost 2 bases and J lost 5 bases. Germline V lookup: CDR1 DFQATT, CDR2 SNEGSKA (reference sequence). The CDR3 spans 15 residues. The CDR3 nucleotides read TGCAGTGCTAGATTCGCGGGGGGGGACCACAATGAGCAGTTCTTC. This codes for CSARFAGGDHNEQFF.

Only a few counts were recorded for this clonotype. V and J are TRBV3-1 and TRBJ2-3, with TRBD2 identical over 7 bases. Per germline, CDR1 LGHDT and CDR2 YNNKEL (reference sequence). This CDR3 comprises 16 residues. V lost 6 bases to trimming and J lost 8 bases; unmatched junction nucleotides: 17. The CDR3 is CASSVGGSGVLGTQYF. The CDR3 nucleotides are TGTGCCAGCAGTGTAGGTGGGAGCGGGGTTCTTGGTACGCAGTATTTT.

This clonotype was detected only a few times. The V gene is TRBV4-3, the J gene TRBJ2-7, with a tentative D call TRBD1 (6 bases). The CDR3 has 15 residues. The V and J ends lost 0 bases and 1 base respectively, with 10 bases between them. The germline V gene has CDR1 LGHNA and CDR2 YSLEER. The CDR3 loop is CASSQDSQGSYEQYF. The CDR3 coding sequence is TGCGCCAGCAGCCAAGATAGTCAGGGGTCCTACGAGCAGTACTTC.

The chain carries TRBV6-1 and TRBJ1-2, with D unresolved. The CDR3 length is 13 residues. Trimming pared 8 bases from V and 4 bases from J, leaving 14 bases between. Germline CDR1 is MNHNS and CDR2 is SASEGT. Written as DNA, the CDR3 is TGTGCCAGCGATTTGAGGGAAAGCTATGGCTACACCTTC. It yields the protein CASDLRESYGYTF.

The V call is TRBV24-1, the J call TRBJ2-7; D remains unclear. V lost 0 bases, J lost 3 bases, and 17 bases lay in between. Germline V gene lookup returns CDR1 KGHDR and CDR2 SFDVKD. This CDR3 has 17 residues. CDR3 protein: CATSDLGEVVCLYEQYF. Here the CDR3 DNA reads TGTGCCACCAGTGATTTGGGCGAGGTTGTCTGTCTCTACGAGCAGTACTTC.

The table lists this clonotype with a few counts. The chain is built from TRBV7-2 and TRBJ2-5; D possibly matches TRBD1 or TRBD2 (5 bases each). This CDR3 is built from 14 residues. V was shortened by 4 bases and J by 4 bases, with 13 bases between the two germline ends. Germline CDR1 SGHTA, CDR2 FQGNSA. The CDR3 loop reads CASSYGDRRETQYF. CDR3 DNA: TGTGCCAGCAGCTACGGGGACCGTCGAGAGACCCAGTACTTC.